This T cell receptor (beta chain) comes out of a study of human T cells and chemical hapten exposure. Study as a whole: Patches with 0.01% DPC went on the upper back, and the tests were read at 6 days. Regarding the study as a whole: Relative to controls, expanded TCRs formed significantly more large CDR3 similarity clusters.

Stated time point: patch test 2, 6 weeks after DPC sensitization. Treatment: therapeutic diphenylcyclopropenone sensitization with weekly scalp DPC. The germline gives CDR1 WSHSY, CDR2 SAAADI. The CDR3 extends over 14 amino acids. After removal of 4 bases from V and 4 bases from J, the junction contained 2 bases not matched to a gene. TCRdb analysed the RACE reads with MiXCR anew, one entry per CDR3 protein. The table has about 84,000 distinct CDR3 sequences, under 11% seen once. In its sample, this clonotype was seen a few times. The antigen remains undetermined. This TCR was sampled from a woman between 45 and 65 years old with alopecia areata. Some clones in this sample may be carry-over from other donors' samples. The chain recombines TRBV10-2 with TRBJ2-2; 8 positions match TRBD2. This specimen consisted of whole blood, obtained in connection with sensitization to the hapten diphenylcyclopropenone (DPC). In nucleotides, the CDR3 is TGCGCCAGCAGTGCGGGAGGGGTCACCGGGGAGCTGTTTTTT. It is translated as CASSAGGVTGELFF.